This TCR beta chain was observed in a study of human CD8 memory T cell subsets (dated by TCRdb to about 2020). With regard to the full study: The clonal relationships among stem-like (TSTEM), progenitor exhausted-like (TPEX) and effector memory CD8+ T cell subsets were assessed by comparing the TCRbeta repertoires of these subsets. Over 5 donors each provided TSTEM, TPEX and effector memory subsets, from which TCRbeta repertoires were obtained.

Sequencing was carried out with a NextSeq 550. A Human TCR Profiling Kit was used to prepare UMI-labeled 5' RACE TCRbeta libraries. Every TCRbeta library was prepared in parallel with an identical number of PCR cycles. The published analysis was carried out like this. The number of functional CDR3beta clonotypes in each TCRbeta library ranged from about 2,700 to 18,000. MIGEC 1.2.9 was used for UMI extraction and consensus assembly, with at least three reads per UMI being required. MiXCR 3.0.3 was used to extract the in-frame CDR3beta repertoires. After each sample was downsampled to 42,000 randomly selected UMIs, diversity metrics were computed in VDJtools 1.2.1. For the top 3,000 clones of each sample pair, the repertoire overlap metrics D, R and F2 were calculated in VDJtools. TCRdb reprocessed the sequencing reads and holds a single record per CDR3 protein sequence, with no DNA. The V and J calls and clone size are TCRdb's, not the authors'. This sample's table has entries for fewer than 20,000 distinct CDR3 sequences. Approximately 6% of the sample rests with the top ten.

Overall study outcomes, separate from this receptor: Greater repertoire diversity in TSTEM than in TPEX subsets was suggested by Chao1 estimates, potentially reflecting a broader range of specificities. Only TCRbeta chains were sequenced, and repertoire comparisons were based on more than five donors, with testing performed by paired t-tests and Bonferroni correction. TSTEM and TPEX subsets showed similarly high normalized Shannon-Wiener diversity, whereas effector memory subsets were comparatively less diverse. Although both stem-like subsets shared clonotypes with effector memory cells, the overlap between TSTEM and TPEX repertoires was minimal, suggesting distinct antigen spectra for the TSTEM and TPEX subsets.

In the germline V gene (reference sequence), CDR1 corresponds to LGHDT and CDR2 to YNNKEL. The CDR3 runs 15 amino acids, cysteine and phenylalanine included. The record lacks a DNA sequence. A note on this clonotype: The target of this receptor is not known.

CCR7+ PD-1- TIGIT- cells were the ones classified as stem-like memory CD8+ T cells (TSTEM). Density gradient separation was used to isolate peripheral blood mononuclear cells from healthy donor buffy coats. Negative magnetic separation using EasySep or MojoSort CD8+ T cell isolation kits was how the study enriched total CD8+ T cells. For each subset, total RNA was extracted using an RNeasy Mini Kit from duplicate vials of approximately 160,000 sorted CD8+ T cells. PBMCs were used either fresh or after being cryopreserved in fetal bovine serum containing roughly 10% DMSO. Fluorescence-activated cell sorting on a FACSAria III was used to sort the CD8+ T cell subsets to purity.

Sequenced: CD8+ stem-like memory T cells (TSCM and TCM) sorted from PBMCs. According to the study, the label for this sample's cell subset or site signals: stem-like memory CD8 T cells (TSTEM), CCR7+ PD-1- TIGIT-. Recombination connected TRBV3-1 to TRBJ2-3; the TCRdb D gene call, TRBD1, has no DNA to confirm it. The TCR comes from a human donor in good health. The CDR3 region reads CASSQLRGAGDTQYF.